This T cell receptor beta chain is from a study of beta chain features in type 1 diabetes. Study summary: Examination of sorted cells across all samples involved about 100,000,000 cells.

Investigators reverse transcribed all isolated RNA, so they sequenced expressed TCRB transcripts. Using immunoSEQ multiplex PCR, the repertoire was profiled, and TCRdb retains in-frame clones only, with some absent. The sample comprises 400,000 to 500,000 clones, around 13% of which are singletons, and approximately 0.035% rests with the top ten. It was via CD45RO/CCR7/CD25/CD127/CD95/CD27 that CD4+ naive, central memory, regulatory and stem cell-like memory cells were sorted. Sorting produced populations that all topped 95% purity. Germline lookup yields CDR1 SGHTA and CDR2 FQGNSA. The germline V and J ends were trimmed by 8 bases and 3 bases, with 13 bases remaining between them. The CDR3 runs 13 residues.

This rearrangement joins TRBV7-2 to TRBJ1-2; D is unclear. The sequenced sample consisted of naive CD4+ T cells from blood. This TCR came from a man younger than 45 in good health. Here the CDR3 reads CASSEGRDYGYTF. DNA for the CDR3: TGTGCCAGCTCGGAAGGGAGAGACTATGGCTACACCTTC.